These 20 T cell receptor beta chains came from one sample sequenced in a study of PD-1 blockade in classical Hodgkin lymphoma (dated by TCRdb to between 2020 and 2021). In light of the paper, this sample's time point label describes: cycle 2 day 1 (C2D1) of nivolumab. Relapse after autologous stem cell transplantation had occurred in all trial patients, and cohorts A, B and C were distinguished by prior brentuximab vedotin exposure. Library prep was done by the immunoSEQ multiplex PCR assay. Drawn from immuneACCESS, this table holds only the in-frame rearrangements with V and J called that TCRdb kept. Clones are partly lost; checked studies trace under half to an unresolved V gene and leave the rest unexplained. The sample table shows 95,000 to 120,000 clones, and around 89% are seen once. Approximately 20% of the sample comes from the top ten. The specimen was peripheral blood mononuclear cells (PBMCs), collected before the second cycle of nivolumab. The origin of the receptors is a human donor with classical Hodgkin lymphoma.

This rearrangement joins TRBV11-1 to TRBJ2-1; 10 bases agree with TRBD2. This CDR3 contains 15 residues. With 5 bases clipped from V and 2 bases from J, the junction kept 3 bases outside the gene matches. Germline V lookup: CDR1 SGHAT, CDR2 FQDESV (reference sequence). In nucleotides, the CDR3 is TGTGCCAGCAGCCAGAGCGGGAGGGCCTACAATGAGCAGTTCTTC. It encodes CASSQSGRAYNEQFF.

This chain uses TRBV11-1 with TRBJ2-1; 10 bases agree with TRBD2. Trimming at V came to 2 bases and at J to 8 bases, leaving 9 bases not matched to a gene. The V gene's germline CDR1 is SGHAT and CDR2 FQDESV (reference sequence). The CDR3 is 16 residues long. The CDR3 sequence is CASSLQPPSGRYEQFF. CDR3 DNA: TGTGCCAGCAGCTTACAGCCGCCTAGCGGGAGATATGAGCAGTTCTTC.

The genes are TRBV25-1 and TRBJ2-7; 15 nucleotides match TRBD2. V gave up 2 bases and J gave up 4 bases; unmatched junction bases: 0. The CDR3 contains 15 residues. Germline V CDR1 and CDR2: MGHDK, SYGVNS. The CDR3 DNA sequence: TGTGCCAGCAGTGAAGGGACTAGCGGGAGGTACGAGCAGTACTTC. This sequence encodes CASSEGTSGRYEQYF.

The CDR3 DNA reads as TGTGCCACAAACCGGGAGGGCCTTGAAGATACGCAGTATTTT. This sequence encodes CATNREGLEDTQYF. The chain employs TRBV15 and TRBJ2-3; the match to TRBD2 covers 8 bases. This CDR3 has 14 residues. Per germline, CDR1 LNHNV and CDR2 YYDKDF (reference sequence). Trimming removed 9 bases from V and 5 bases from J; junction bases left unmatched: 10. Full variable domain (rest looked up from reference TRBV15 and TRBJ2-3): DAMVIQNPRYQVTQFGKPVTLSCSQTLNHNVMYWYQQKSSQAPKLLFHYYDKDFNNEADTPDNFQSRRPNTSFCFLDIRSPGLGDTAMYLCATNREGLEDTQYFGPGTRLTVL.

This sequence joins TRBV6-5 and TRBJ1-2; TRBD1 aligns across 11 bases. CDR1 is MNHEY and CDR2 is SVGAGI in the germline V gene. CDR3 size: 14 residues. Germline trimming cut 5 bases from V and 6 bases from J; bases unmatched to any gene: 5. This CDR3 is CASSPRTGGNGYTF. CDR3 coding DNA: TGTGCCAGCAGTCCACGGACAGGGGGCAATGGCTACACCTTC.

This clone occurred a few times. The chain employs TRBV5-1 and TRBJ2-7; a possible D gene is TRBD2 (5 bases). The V gene lost 0 bases and the J gene lost 3 bases, with 10 bases spanning the gap. The germline V gene encodes CDR1 SGHRS and CDR2 YFSETQ. This CDR3 region has 14 residues. The CDR3 here is CASSLAGTNYEQYF. The DNA of the CDR3 is TGCGCCAGCAGCTTGGCGGGAACTAACTACGAGCAGTACTTC.

The chain is built from TRBV5-4 and TRBJ2-1; 9 bases are a match to TRBD1. The germline V gene has CDR1 SGHNT and CDR2 YYREEE (reference sequence). The V and J ends lost 4 bases and 8 bases, in that order; junction bases with no gene match: 7. The CDR3 is 14 amino acids. CDR3: CASSPTDRGDEQFF. CDR3 coding DNA: TGTGCCAGCAGCCCAACGGACAGGGGAGATGAGCAGTTCTTC.

The J gene is TRBJ1-4, the V gene TRBV2, with TRBD1 identical over 9 bases. The CDR3 spans 15 residues. After removal of 2 bases from V and 8 bases from J, the junction contained 6 bases not matched to a gene. Germline loops: CDR1 SNHLY, CDR2 FYNNEI. The CDR3 region is CASSELGQGLEKLFF. In DNA, the CDR3 is TGTGCCAGCAGTGAATTGGGACAGGGCTTAGAAAAACTGTTTTTT.

The chain uses TRBV4-2 and TRBJ2-1; D remains ambiguous. V lost 0 bases and J 0 bases, leaving 12 bases between the germline ends. The CDR3 length is 17 residues. The germline V gene has CDR1 LGHNA and CDR2 YNFKEQ. This CDR3 is CASSQEVLVSSYNEQFF. The CDR3 DNA is TGTGCCAGCAGCCAAGAAGTCCTGGTCAGCTCCTACAATGAGCAGTTCTTC.

The V gene is TRBV12-2, the J gene TRBJ2-2; the table names TRBD2, a call not compared with the DNA. TRBV12-2 is a documented pseudogene. The CDR3 is 14 residues long. CDR3 region: CASRRGRRAGELFF. For the CDR3, the DNA is TGTGCAAGTCGCCGGGGACGGAGGGCCGGGGAGCTGTTTTTT.

This chain uses TRBV2 with TRBJ1-2, with 8 nucleotides matching TRBD1. V was clipped by 5 bases and J by 4 bases; unmatched bases: 6. The CDR3 totals 14 residues. Germline-derived CDR1 and CDR2 are SNHLY and FYNNEI. The CDR3 region has the DNA TGTGCCAGCAGTAGGGACAGGCGCGGCTATGGCTACACCTTC. Its protein is CASSRDRRGYGYTF.

The chain carries TRBV27 and TRBJ1-1; weak D call: TRBD1 (5 bases). V lost 3 bases and J lost 4, with 9 bases in between. Germline V gene data show CDR1 as MNHEY and CDR2 as SMNVEV (reference sequence). There are 13 residues in the CDR3. CDR3 bases: TGTGCCAGCAGTTTTGGGGGGGGCACTGAAGCTTTCTTT. Its protein is CASSFGGGTEAFF.

The V and J genes are TRBV19 and TRBJ2-1; D unclear. V was clipped by 1 base and J by 7 bases, with 11 bases between them. Germline V lookup: CDR1 LNHDA, CDR2 SQIVND (reference sequence). The CDR3 sequence is 14 residues long. The CDR3 nucleotides read TGTGCCAGTAGTATAGCGGTATATGGGAATGAGCAGTTCTTC. This encodes CASSIAVYGNEQFF.

V is TRBV7-9 and J is TRBJ2-2; the D gene is possibly TRBD2 (5 bases). The ends were cut back, 5 bases at V and 9 bases at J, with 19 bases in the middle. This CDR3 has 15 residues. CDR1 and CDR2 (germline): SEHNR, FQNEAQ (reference sequence). DNA for the CDR3: TGTGCCAGCAGCCCGTCGGGGAGCCCTGTCCGGGAGCTGTTTTTT. Amino acids: CASSPSGSPVRELFF.

In DNA form, the CDR3 reads TGTGCCAGCAGTGAGGTCAGTACGAACACTGAAGCTTTCTTT. This codes for CASSEVSTNTEAFF. The chain combines TRBV2 with TRBJ1-1; D is unclear. Germline V lookup: CDR1 SNHLY, CDR2 FYNNEI. The V and J ends lost 3 bases and 1 base respectively, with 9 bases between them. This CDR3 has 14 amino acids.

Written as DNA, the CDR3 is TGTGCCTGGAGTGGGGCGGGAGGCTACACCTTC. Its protein product is CAWSGAGGYTF. V is TRBV30 and J is TRBJ1-2; D gene uncertain. The CDR3 contains 11 residues. Germline CDR1 GTSNPN, CDR2 SVGIG (reference sequence). V was clipped by 1 base and J by 8 bases, with 8 bases between them.

The chain is built from TRBV25-1 and TRBJ2-5; no clear D gene. Germline CDR1 and CDR2: MGHDK and SYGVNS. V was pared by 2 bases and J by 0 bases, with 13 bases between. The length of the CDR3 is 16 residues. For the CDR3, the DNA is TGTGCCAGCAGTGAAGGAGCGAGATTAAACCAAGAGACCCAGTACTTC. As protein: CASSEGARLNQETQYF.

This sequence joins TRBV11-2 and TRBJ1-4, with D tentatively TRBD1 (6 bases). The CDR3 runs 17 residues. Germline V gene lookup returns CDR1 SGHAT and CDR2 FQNNGV. V lost 4 bases and J 6 bases, leaving 21 bases between the germline ends. CDR3 protein: CASSSPGRGGLYEKLFF. The CDR3 region has the DNA TGTGCCAGCAGCTCACCGGGAAGAGGGGGTTTGTATGAAAAACTGTTTTTT. Supplemented by reference TRBV11-2 and TRBJ1-4, the full variable domain reads EAGVAQSPRYKIIEKRQSVAFWCNPISGHATLYWYQQILGQGPKLLIQFQNNGVVDDSQLPKDRFSAERLKGVDSTLKIQPAKLEDSAVYLCASSSPGRGGLYEKLFFGSGTQLSVL.

The chain combines TRBV5-6 with TRBJ1-1; D gene unclear. V was shortened by 4 bases and J by 6 bases, with 16 bases between the two germline ends. The CDR3 spans 14 residues. The germline gives CDR1 SGHDT, CDR2 YYEEEE. The CDR3 region has the DNA TGTGCCAGCAGCCGGTCGGGTATAGGTTCTGAAGCTTTCTTT. It encodes CASSRSGIGSEAFF.

J is TRBJ2-1 and V is TRBV29-1, with D perhaps TRBD2 (5 bases). This CDR3 has 13 amino acids. Germline CDR1 reads SQVTM; CDR2 reads ANQGSEA. The CDR3 DNA reads TGCAGACCAGCCGGGGAAATCGGCGATGAGCAGTTCTTC. It specifies CRPAGEIGDEQFF.